Listed below are T cell receptor beta chains from one sample, sequenced in a study of T cell repertoires in cytomegalovirus infection. TCRdb re-called the reads with MiXCR, one entry per CDR3 protein. Of roughly 500,000 distinct CDR3 sequences in the sample, more than 15% were seen once. Sequencing used CD8+ T cells from PBMCs. The receptors come from a human donor in good health (CMV status not recorded). Some clones in this sample may be carry-over from other donors' samples. Both conserved end residues are trimmed from each CDR3.

v_call: TRBV13
cdr3_aa: ASSLADLISATQY

v_call: TRBV6-2/TRBV6-3
cdr3_aa: ASSYKGQGFNTEAF

v_call: TRBV7-8
cdr3_aa: ASSVARGGGQETQY

v_call: TRBV7-3
cdr3_aa: ASSPQARGETQY

v_call: TRBV15
cdr3_aa: ATSRGGGGYEQY

v_call: TRBV12-5
cdr3_aa: ASAYLNTEAF

v_call: TRBV2
cdr3_aa: ASSEGGLAGGNTQY

v_call: TRBV20-1
cdr3_aa: SARPYDRGHNEQF

v_call: TRBV7-9
cdr3_aa: ASSSIRRYSGANVLT

v_call: TRBV7-9
cdr3_aa: ASSPGQDRPYEQY

v_call: TRBV11-2
cdr3_aa: ASSPYKVLGEWEAF

v_call: TRBV2
cdr3_aa: ASSSPGQENSPLQ

v_call: TRBV13
cdr3_aa: ASSLGPGPEFWYGYT

v_call: TRBV7-9
cdr3_aa: ASSPGTGNPNYGYT

v_call: TRBV7-2
cdr3_aa: ASSLALGTGGRETQY

v_call: TRBV28
cdr3_aa: ASSLSTVSRINQPQH

v_call: TRBV5-6
cdr3_aa: ASSSPESYNSPLH

v_call: TRBV27
cdr3_aa: ASSPQGGRSSYEQY